The 16 T cell receptor beta chains reported below all come from one sample, sequenced in a study of T cell responses to AZD1222 COVID-19 vaccine. Sequenced by immunoSEQ multiplex PCR; TCRdb stores in-frame clones only, minus some. The sample yields 100,000 to 130,000 clones, approximately 89% seen once. The sequenced sample was peripheral blood, obtained on day 0 of MenACWY control vaccination. These receptors originate from an adult in good health.

V and J are TRBV11-2 and TRBJ1-5, with TRBD1 identical over 7 bases. This CDR3 is 16 amino acids long. Germline V gene lookup returns CDR1 SGHAT and CDR2 FQNNGV. J gave up 0 bases and V 3 bases, and 5 bases lay outside the gene matches. CDR3 residues: CASSFGTEYSNQPQHF. CDR3 in DNA: TGTGCCAGCAGCTTTGGGACAGAATATAGCAATCAGCCCCAGCATTTT.

The chain links TRBV19 to TRBJ1-5; possibly TRBD1 for D (5 bases). The CDR3 covers 13 residues. The V end was cut by 8 bases, the J end by 2 bases, with 10 bases between. Germline V gene lookup returns CDR1 LNHDA and CDR2 SQIVND (reference sequence). The CDR3 DNA follows: TGTGCCAGTGGGCAGGGCCGCAATCAGCCCCAGCATTTT. It codes for CASGQGRNQPQHF.

The genes are TRBV4-1 and TRBJ2-7; possibly TRBD1 for D (5 bases). V was pared by 8 bases and J by 3 bases, with 14 bases between. CDR3 length equals 13 residues. Germline V gene lookup returns CDR1 MGHRA and CDR2 YSYEKL. The CDR3 reads CASQRRQGYEQYF. In DNA form, the CDR3 reads TGCGCCAGCCAAAGACGGCAGGGCTACGAGCAGTACTTC.

The chain carries TRBV7-9 and TRBJ1-2; 8 bases agree with TRBD1. Per the germline V gene, CDR1 is SEHNR and CDR2 is FQNEAQ (reference sequence). CDR3 size: 15 residues. The V gene end was trimmed by 1 base and the J gene end by 4 bases; junction bases not matched to a gene: 5. CDR3 in DNA: TGTGCCAGCAGCTTAGGGGACAGGCGATCCTATGGCTACACCTTC. Translated: CASSLGDRRSYGYTF. Complete variable domain (other parts from reference TRBV7-9 and TRBJ1-2): DTGVSQNPRHKITKRGQNVTFRCDPISEHNRLYWYRQTLGQGPEFLTYFQNEAQLEKSRLLSDRFSAERPKGSFSTLEIQRTEQGDSAMYLCASSLGDRRSYGYTFGSGTRLTVV.

The V and J genes are TRBV5-1 and TRBJ1-2; 7 positions agree with TRBD1. In germline, CDR1 is SGHRS, CDR2 YFSETQ. J gave up 6 bases and V 5 bases, and 13 bases lay outside the gene matches. The CDR3 has 15 residues. Here the CDR3 DNA reads TGCGCCAGCAGACCTGGACAGGTGTCGGTCGATGGCTACACCTTC. Translating it yields CASRPGQVSVDGYTF.

This clone was counted once. The chain is built from TRBV5-5 and TRBJ1-6; D is undetermined. V dropped 4 bases and J dropped 6 bases, with 14 bases sitting between them. CDR3 length: 15 amino acids. The germline gives CDR1 SGHKS, CDR2 YYEKEE (reference sequence). CDR3 residues: CASSQLPGGNSPLHF. Here the CDR3 DNA reads TGTGCCAGCAGCCAATTGCCCGGCGGTAATTCACCCCTCCACTTT.

This clone has a handful of counts. The rearrangement links TRBV5-1 to TRBJ1-5, with D perhaps TRBD1 (6 bases). This CDR3 is 15 amino acids long. The germline CDR1 and CDR2 sequences are SGHRS and YFSETQ. Trimming removed 1 base from V and 1 base from J, with 9 bases in between. The CDR3 protein is CASSLSGDSNQPQHF. CDR3 DNA: TGCGCCAGCAGCTTGTCAGGGGACAGCAATCAGCCCCAGCATTTT.

The chain is built from TRBV7-2 and TRBJ2-1, with 15 bases matching TRBD2. Trimming removed 2 bases from V and 7 bases from J; junction bases left unmatched: 6. CDR3 length: 17 amino acids. CDR1 is SGHTA, CDR2 FQGNSA, per germline. CDR3 loop: CASSLLGLAGGRNEQFF. The CDR3 coding sequence is TGTGCCAGCAGCTTACTTGGACTAGCGGGGGGGCGAAATGAGCAGTTCTTC.

This chain connects TRBV6-6 to TRBJ2-3; D not certain. In germline, CDR1 is MNHNY, CDR2 SVGAGI (reference sequence). The CDR3 contains 14 residues. V was cut by 4 bases and J by 6 bases, with 14 bases left in between. The CDR3 reads CASSFRALVDTQYF. CDR3 nucleotide sequence: TGTGCCAGCAGTTTTCGGGCACTTGTGGATACGCAGTATTTT.

This clone appeared a single time. The chain links TRBV10-3 to TRBJ2-5, with TRBD2 identical over 13 bases. Germline assignment: CDR1 ENHRY and CDR2 SYGVKD. The V segment lost 8 bases and the J segment 3 bases; nucleotides outside the gene matches: 3. The CDR3 extends over 14 amino acids. CDR3 in amino acids: CAIGGTSGEETQYF. CDR3 coding DNA: TGTGCCATCGGGGGGACTAGCGGGGAAGAGACCCAGTACTTC.

The chain uses TRBV11-2 and TRBJ1-4, with 7 bases matching TRBD1. In germline, CDR1 is SGHAT, CDR2 FQNNGV. Losses at the gene ends were 3 bases for V and 6 bases for J; bases not matched to a gene: 1. CDR3 length: 13 amino acids. CDR3 protein: CASSFRGDEKLFF. CDR3 coding DNA: TGTGCCAGCAGCTTCAGGGGGGATGAAAAACTGTTTTTT.

The chain combines TRBV30 with TRBJ2-7; TRBD1 agrees at 10 bases. The germline gives CDR1 GTSNPN, CDR2 SVGIG (reference sequence). The length of the CDR3 is 13 residues. Losses at the gene ends were 5 bases for V and 9 bases for J; bases not matched to a gene: 10. The CDR3 nucleotides read TGTGCCTGGGGTCCGGGACAGGGGACCGGGCAGTACTTC. Protein: CAWGPGQGTGQYF.

The sample holds one count of this clone. Other DNA sequences from this sample encode an identical CDR3 as well. The J gene is TRBJ2-2, the V gene TRBV7-3; 7 bases map to TRBD1. The V and J ends lost 4 bases and 6 bases, in that order; junction bases with no gene match: 2. This CDR3 region has 13 residues. CDR1 is SGHTA, CDR2 FQGTGA, per germline. This CDR3 reads CASSSQGPGELFF. The CDR3 coding sequence is TGTGCCAGCAGCTCACAGGGGCCCGGGGAGCTGTTTTTT.

J is TRBJ1-4 and V is TRBV5-1; D ambiguous. The CDR3 length is 14 residues. Trimming took off 4 bases at V and 3 bases at J, with 10 bases between the two ends. Germline CDR1 SGHRS, CDR2 YFSETQ. The CDR3: CASSKEEANEKLFF. The CDR3 DNA sequence: TGCGCCAGCAGCAAGGAGGAGGCTAATGAAAAACTGTTTTTT.

The chain combines TRBV27 with TRBJ1-2, with 7 bases identical to TRBD1. CDR1 MNHEY and CDR2 SMNVEV come from the germline V gene (reference sequence). V trimming: 5 bases; J trimming: 7 bases; junction bases outside the gene matches: 4. The CDR3 has 12 amino acids. The CDR3 DNA reads TGTGCCAGCAGTCCCCGACAGGGTGGCTACACCTTC. It is translated as CASSPRQGGYTF.

The rearrangement links TRBV2 to TRBJ2-3; D not certain. V dropped 7 bases and J dropped 2 bases, with 22 bases sitting between them. The CDR3 loop spans 17 amino acids. Germline assignment: CDR1 SNHLY and CDR2 FYNNEI. For the CDR3, the DNA is TGTGCCAGCAAGCCGTTAATCTCGGCAGCCTACACAGATACGCAGTATTTT. Translation: CASKPLISAAYTDTQYF. Complete variable domain (other parts from reference TRBV2 and TRBJ2-3): EPEVTQTPSHQVTQMGQEVILRCVPISNHLYFYWYRQILGQKVEFLVSFYNNEISEKSEIFDDQFSVERPDGSNFTLKIRSTKLEDSAMYFCASKPLISAAYTDTQYFGPGTRLTVL.